This TCR beta chain was retrieved from a study of blood T cells in healthy people across ages. Findings of the study overall: Expanded clonotype changes were possibly confounded by unknown donor CMV status.

This clonotype occurred a few times. Its antigen is undetermined. CDR1 is MNHEY and CDR2 is SVGAGI in the germline V gene. The ends were cut back, 2 bases at V and 0 bases at J, with 13 bases in the middle. This CDR3 has 16 residues. Alongside a J-beta primer mix, a sample-barcoded 5' primer served in a second PCR lasting roughly 6 to 11 cycles. Samples each returned at least 3 million CDR3-containing paired-end reads. TCRdb called the 5' RACE reads again in MiXCR, with one record for every CDR3 protein. The repertoire includes roughly 2 million distinct CDR3 sequences, about 49% of them detected once, and over 2% sits in the top ten.

The receptor was derived from a woman between 40 and 50 years old in good health. The sequenced sample was blood. The chain is built from TRBV6-5 and TRBJ2-5; D not resolved. The CDR3 sequence is CASSYVARLHQETQYF. CDR3 coding DNA: TGTGCCAGCAGTTACGTCGCTAGGCTCCACCAAGAGACCCAGTACTTC.